This T cell receptor (beta chain) was recorded in a study of blood T cell repertoires in COVID-19. V gave up 6 bases and J gave up 0 bases; unmatched junction bases: 2. The CDR3 loop spans 14 amino acids. Germline V gene sequence: CDR1 MDHEN, CDR2 SYDVKM. Generated by immunoSEQ multiplex PCR, the TCRdb table keeps only in-frame clones and is missing some. The profile shows about 170,000 clones, 85% of them singletons. This TCR came from a woman older than 75 with COVID-19, enrolled during active disease. The V call is TRBV28, the J call TRBJ1-5; TRBD1 aligns across 7 bases. The sequenced sample was peripheral blood. CDR3 sequence: CASRGTVSNQPQHF. The CDR3 nucleotides read TGTGCCAGCAGGGGGACAGTTAGCAATCAGCCCCAGCATTTT.